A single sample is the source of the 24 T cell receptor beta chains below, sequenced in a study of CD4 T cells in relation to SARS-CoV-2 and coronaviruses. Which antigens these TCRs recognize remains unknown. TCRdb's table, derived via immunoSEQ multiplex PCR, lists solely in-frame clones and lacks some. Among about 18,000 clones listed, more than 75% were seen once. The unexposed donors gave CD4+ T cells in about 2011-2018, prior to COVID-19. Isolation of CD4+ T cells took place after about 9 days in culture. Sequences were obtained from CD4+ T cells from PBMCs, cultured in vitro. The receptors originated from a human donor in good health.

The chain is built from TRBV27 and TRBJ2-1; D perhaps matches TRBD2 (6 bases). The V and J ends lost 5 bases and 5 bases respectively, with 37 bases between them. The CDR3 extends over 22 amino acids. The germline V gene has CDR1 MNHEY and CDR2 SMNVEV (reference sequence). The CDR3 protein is CASSPRALLSTGHTGANNEQFF. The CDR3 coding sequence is TGTGCCAGCAGTCCCCGGGCCCTGCTATCAACCGGACACACGGGAGCGAACAATGAGCAGTTCTTC.

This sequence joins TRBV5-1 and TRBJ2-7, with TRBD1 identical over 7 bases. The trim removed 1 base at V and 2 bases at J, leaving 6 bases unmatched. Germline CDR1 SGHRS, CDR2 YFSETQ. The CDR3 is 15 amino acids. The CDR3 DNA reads TGCGCCAGCAGCTTGCAGGGGGATCGGGCCTACGAGCAGTACTTC. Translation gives CASSLQGDRAYEQYF.

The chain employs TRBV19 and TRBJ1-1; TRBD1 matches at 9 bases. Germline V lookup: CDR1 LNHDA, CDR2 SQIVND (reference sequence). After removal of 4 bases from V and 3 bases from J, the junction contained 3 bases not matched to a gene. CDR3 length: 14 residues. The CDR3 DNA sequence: TGTGCCAGTAGTACGACAGGGGGTTACACTGAAGCTTTCTTT. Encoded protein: CASSTTGGYTEAFF.

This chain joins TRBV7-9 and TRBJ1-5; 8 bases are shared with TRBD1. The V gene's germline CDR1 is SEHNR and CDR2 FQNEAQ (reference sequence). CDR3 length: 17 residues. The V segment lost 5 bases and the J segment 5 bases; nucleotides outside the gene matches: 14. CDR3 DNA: TGTGCCAGCAGCAATTCTAAGACAGGGGTTCTCTATCAGCCCCAGCATTTT. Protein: CASSNSKTGVLYQPQHF.

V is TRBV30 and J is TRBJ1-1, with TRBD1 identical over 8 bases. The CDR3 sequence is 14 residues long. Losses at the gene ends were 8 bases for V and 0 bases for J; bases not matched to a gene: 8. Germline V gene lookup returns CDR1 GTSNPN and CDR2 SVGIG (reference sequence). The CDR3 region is CAGDRHLMNTEAFF. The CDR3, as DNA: TGTGCCGGGGACAGGCACCTCATGAACACTGAAGCTTTCTTT.

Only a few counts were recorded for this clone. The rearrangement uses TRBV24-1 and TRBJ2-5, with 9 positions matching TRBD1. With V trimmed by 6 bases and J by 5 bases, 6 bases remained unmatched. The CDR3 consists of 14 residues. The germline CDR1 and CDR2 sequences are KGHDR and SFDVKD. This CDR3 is CATSLGQGLETQYF. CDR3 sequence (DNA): TGTGCCACCAGTCTGGGACAGGGCTTGGAGACCCAGTACTTC.

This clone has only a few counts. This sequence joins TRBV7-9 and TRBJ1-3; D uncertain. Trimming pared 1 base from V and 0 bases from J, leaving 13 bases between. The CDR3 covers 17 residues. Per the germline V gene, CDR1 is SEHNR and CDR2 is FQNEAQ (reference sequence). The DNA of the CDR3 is TGTGCCAGCAGCTTAGTAAAGGGAAGGGTCTCTGGAAACACCATATATTTT. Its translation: CASSLVKGRVSGNTIYF.

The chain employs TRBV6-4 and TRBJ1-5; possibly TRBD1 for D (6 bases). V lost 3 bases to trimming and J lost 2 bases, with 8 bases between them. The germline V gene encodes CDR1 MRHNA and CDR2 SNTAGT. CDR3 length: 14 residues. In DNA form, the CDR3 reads TGTGCCAGCAGTGAAGGGGGGGGCAATCAGCCCCAGCATTTT. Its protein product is CASSEGGGNQPQHF.

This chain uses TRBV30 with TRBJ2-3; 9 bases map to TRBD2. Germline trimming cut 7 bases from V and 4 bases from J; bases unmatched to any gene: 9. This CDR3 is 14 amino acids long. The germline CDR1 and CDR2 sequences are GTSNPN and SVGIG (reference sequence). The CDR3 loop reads CASSSGSHPDTQYF. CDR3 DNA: TGTGCCTCAAGTAGCGGGAGTCATCCAGATACGCAGTATTTT.

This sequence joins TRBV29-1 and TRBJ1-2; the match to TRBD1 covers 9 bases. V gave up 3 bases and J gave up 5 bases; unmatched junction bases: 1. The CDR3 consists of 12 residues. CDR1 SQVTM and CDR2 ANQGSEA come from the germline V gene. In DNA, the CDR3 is TGCAGCGTTGAGGACAGGGGATATGGCTACACCTTC. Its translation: CSVEDRGYGYTF.

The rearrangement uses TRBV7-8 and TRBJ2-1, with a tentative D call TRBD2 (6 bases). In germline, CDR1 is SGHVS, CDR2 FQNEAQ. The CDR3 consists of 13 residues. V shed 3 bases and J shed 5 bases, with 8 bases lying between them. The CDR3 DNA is TGTGCCAGCAGCTTGTGGACTAACAATGAGCAGTTCTTC. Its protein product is CASSLWTNNEQFF.

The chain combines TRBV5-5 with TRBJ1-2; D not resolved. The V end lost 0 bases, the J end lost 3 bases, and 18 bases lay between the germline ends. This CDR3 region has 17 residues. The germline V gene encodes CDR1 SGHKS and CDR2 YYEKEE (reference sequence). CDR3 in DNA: TGTGCCAGCAGCTTGGCCATCACGGCAGCCGGGGACTATGGCTACACCTTC. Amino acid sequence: CASSLAITAAGDYGYTF. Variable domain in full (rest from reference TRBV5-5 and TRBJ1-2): DAGVTQSPTHLIKTRGQQVTLRCSPISGHKSVSWYQQVLGQGPQFIFQYYEKEERGRGNFPDRFSARQFPNYSSELNVNALLLGDSALYLCASSLAITAAGDYGYTFGSGTRLTVV.

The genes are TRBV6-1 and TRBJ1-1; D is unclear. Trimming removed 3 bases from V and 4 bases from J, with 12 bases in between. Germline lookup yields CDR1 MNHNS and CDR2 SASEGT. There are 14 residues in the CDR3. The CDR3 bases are TGTGCCAGCAGTGAGCTTGGGATGGGCACTGAAGCTTTCTTT. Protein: CASSELGMGTEAFF.

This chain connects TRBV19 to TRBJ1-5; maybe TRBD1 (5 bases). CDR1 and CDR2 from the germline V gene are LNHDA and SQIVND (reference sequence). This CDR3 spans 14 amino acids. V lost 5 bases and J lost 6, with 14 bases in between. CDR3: CASSERVGGQPQHF. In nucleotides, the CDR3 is TGTGCCAGTAGTGAGAGGGTGGGGGGTCAGCCCCAGCATTTT.

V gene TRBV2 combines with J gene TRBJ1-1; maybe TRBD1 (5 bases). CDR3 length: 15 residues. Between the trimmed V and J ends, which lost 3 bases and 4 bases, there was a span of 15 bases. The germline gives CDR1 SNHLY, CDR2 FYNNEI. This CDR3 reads CASSEYGQGATEAFF. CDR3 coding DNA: TGTGCCAGCAGTGAGTATGGGCAGGGCGCCACTGAAGCTTTCTTT. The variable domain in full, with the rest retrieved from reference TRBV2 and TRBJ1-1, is EPEVTQTPSHQVTQMGQEVILRCVPISNHLYFYWYRQILGQKVEFLVSFYNNEISEKSEIFDDQFSVERPDGSNFTLKIRSTKLEDSAMYFCASSEYGQGATEAFFGQGTRLTVV.

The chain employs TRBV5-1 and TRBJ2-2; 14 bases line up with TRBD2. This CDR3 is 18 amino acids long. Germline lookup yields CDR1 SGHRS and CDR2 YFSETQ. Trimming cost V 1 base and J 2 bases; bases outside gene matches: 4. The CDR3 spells CASSLRTSGRPNTGELFF. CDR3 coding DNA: TGCGCCAGCAGCTTGAGGACTAGCGGGAGGCCTAACACCGGGGAGCTGTTTTTT.

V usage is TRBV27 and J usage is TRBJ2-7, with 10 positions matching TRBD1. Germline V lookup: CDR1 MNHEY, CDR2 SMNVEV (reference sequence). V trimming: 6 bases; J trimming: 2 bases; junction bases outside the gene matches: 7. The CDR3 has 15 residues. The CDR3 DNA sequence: TGTGCCAGCAGAAAATCGACAGGGGGCCCCTACGAGCAGTACTTC. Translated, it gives CASRKSTGGPYEQYF.

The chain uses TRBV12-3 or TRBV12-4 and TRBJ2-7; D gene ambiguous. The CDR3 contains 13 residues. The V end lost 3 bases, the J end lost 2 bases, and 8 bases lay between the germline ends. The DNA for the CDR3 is TGTGCCAGCAGTTTTCTAAGTACCTACGAGCAGTACTTC. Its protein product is CASSFLSTYEQYF.

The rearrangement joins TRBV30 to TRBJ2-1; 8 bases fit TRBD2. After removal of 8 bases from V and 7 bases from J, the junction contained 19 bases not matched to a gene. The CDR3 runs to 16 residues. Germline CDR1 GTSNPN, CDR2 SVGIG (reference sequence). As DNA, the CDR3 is TGTGCCGCCTCCCTCTTTGCGGGAGGTCCGGGGAATGAGCAGTTCTTC. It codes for CAASLFAGGPGNEQFF.

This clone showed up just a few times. CDR3 region: CASSGGRDEKLFF. CDR3 in DNA: TGTGCCAGCAGTGGGGGACGGGATGAAAAACTGTTTTTT. The chain joins TRBV2 to TRBJ1-4, with a tentative D call TRBD1 (5 bases). Germline V CDR1 and CDR2: SNHLY, FYNNEI. Trimming shortened V by 4 bases and J by 6 bases, and 9 bases separated the two germline ends. The CDR3 runs 13 residues.

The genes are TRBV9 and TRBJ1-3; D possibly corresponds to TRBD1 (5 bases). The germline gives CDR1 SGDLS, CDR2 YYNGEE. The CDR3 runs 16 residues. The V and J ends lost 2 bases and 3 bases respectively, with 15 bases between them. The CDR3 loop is CASSVREGVVGNTIYF. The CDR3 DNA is TGTGCCAGCAGCGTCAGAGAAGGGGTGGTTGGAAACACCATATATTTT.

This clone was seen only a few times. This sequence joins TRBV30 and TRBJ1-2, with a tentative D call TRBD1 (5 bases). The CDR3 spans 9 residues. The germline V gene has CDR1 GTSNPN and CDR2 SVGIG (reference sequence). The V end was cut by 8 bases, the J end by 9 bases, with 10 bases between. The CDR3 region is CAAGVSYTF. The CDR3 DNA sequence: TGTGCCGCGGGGGTTAGCTACACCTTC.

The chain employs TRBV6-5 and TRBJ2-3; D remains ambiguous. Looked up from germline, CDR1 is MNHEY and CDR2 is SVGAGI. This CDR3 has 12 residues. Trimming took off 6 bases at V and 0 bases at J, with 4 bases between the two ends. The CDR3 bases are TGTGCCAGCAGCGGGAGCACAGATACGCAGTATTTT. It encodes CASSGSTDTQYF.

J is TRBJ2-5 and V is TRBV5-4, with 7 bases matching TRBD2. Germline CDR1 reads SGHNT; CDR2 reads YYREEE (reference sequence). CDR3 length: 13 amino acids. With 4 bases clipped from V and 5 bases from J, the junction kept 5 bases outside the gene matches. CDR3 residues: CASSGGVRETQYF. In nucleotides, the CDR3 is TGTGCCAGCAGCGGGGGGGTCAGGGAGACCCAGTACTTC.